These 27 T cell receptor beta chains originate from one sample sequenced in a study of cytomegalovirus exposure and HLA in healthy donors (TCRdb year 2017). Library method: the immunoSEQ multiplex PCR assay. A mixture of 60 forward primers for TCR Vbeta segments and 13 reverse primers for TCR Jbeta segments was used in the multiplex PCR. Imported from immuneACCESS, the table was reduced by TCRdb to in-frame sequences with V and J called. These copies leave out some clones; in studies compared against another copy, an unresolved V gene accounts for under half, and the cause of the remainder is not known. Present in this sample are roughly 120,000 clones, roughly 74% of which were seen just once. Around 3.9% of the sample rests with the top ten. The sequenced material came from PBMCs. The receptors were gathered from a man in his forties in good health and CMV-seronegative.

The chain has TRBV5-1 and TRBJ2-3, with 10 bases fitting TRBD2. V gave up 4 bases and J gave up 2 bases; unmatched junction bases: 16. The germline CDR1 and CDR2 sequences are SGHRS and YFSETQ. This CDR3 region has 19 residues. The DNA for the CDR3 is TGCGCCAGCAGCCCCATGGGGCTAGCGGGGGCCCGAACCACAGATACGCAGTATTTT. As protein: CASSPMGLAGARTTDTQYF.

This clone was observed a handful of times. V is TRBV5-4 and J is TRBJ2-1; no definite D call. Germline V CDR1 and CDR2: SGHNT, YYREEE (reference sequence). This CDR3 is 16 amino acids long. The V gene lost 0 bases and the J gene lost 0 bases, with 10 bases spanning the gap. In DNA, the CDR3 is TGTGCCAGCAGCTTGGGTTCTTTGAGCTCCTACAATGAGCAGTTCTTC. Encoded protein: CASSLGSLSSYNEQFF.

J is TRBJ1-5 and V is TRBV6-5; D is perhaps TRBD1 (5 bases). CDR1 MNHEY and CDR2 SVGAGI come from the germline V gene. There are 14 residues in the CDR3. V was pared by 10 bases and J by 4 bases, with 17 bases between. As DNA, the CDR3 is TGTGCCACCTGGGGGGGAAGGAATAATCAGCCCCAGCATTTT. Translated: CATWGGRNNQPQHF.

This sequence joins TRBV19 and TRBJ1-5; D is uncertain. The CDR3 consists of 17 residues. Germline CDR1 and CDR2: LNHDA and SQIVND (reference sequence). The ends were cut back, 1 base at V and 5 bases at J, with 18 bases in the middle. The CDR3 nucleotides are TGTGCCAGTAGTATAGGGTTCAGCAGTAGCGTAGATCAGCCCCAGCATTTT. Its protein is CASSIGFSSSVDQPQHF. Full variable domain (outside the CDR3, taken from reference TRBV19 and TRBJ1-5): DGGITQSPKYLFRKEGQNVTLSCEQNLNHDAMYWYRQDPGQGLRLIYYSQIVNDFQKGDIAEGYSVSREKKESFPLTVTSAQKNPTAFYLCASSIGFSSSVDQPQHFGDGTRLSIL.

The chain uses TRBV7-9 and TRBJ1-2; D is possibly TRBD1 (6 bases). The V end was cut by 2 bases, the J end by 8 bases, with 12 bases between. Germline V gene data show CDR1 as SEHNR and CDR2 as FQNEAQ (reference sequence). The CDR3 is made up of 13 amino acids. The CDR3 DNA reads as TGTGCCAGCAGCTTAATGACAGGAGCAGGCTACACCTTC. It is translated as CASSLMTGAGYTF. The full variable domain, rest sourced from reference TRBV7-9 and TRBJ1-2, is DTGVSQNPRHKITKRGQNVTFRCDPISEHNRLYWYRQTLGQGPEFLTYFQNEAQLEKSRLLSDRFSAERPKGSFSTLEIQRTEQGDSAMYLCASSLMTGAGYTFGSGTRLTVV.

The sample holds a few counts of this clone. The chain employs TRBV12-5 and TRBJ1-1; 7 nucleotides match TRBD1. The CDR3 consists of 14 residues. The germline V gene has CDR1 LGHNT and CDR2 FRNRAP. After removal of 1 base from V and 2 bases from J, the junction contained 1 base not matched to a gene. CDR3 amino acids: CASGLGQGNTEAFF. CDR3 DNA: TGTGCTAGTGGTTTGGGACAGGGAAACACTGAAGCTTTCTTT.

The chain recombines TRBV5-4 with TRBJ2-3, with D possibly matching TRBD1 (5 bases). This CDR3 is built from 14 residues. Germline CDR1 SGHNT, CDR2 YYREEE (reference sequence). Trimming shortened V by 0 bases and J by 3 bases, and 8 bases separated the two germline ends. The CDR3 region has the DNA TGTGCCAGCAGCTTGGGTAGGGGAACAGATACGCAGTATTTT. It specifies CASSLGRGTDTQYF. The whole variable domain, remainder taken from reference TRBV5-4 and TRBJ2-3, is ETGVTQSPTHLIKTRGQQVTLRCSSQSGHNTVSWYQQALGQGPQFIFQYYREEENGRGNFPPRFSGLQFPNYSSELNVNALELDDSALYLCASSLGRGTDTQYFGPGTRLTVL.

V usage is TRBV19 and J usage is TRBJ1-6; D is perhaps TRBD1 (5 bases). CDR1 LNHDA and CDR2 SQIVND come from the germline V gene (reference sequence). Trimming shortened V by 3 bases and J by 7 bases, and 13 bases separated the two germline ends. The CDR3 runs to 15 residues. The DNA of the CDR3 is TGTGCCAGTAGTATTGAAGGGGCGGCAAATTCACCCCTCCACTTT. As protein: CASSIEGAANSPLHF.

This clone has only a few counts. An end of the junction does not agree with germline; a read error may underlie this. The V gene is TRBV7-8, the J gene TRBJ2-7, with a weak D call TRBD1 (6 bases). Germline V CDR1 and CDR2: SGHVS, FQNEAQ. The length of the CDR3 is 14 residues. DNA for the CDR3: TGTGCCAGCAGCCCCGGACAGTTCTCCAACGAGCAGTACTTC. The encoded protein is CASSPGQFSNEQYF.

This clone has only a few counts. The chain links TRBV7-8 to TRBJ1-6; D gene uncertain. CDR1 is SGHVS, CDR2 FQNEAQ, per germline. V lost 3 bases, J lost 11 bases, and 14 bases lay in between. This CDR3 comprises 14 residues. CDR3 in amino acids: CASSFPGFGAPLHF. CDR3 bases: TGTGCCAGCAGCTTCCCGGGGTTCGGCGCACCCCTCCACTTT. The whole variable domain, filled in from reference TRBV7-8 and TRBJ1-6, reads GAGVSQSPRYKVAKRGQDVALRCDPISGHVSLFWYQQALGQGPEFLTYFQNEAQLDKSGLPSDRFFAERPEGSVSTLKIQRTQQEDSAVYLCASSFPGFGAPLHFGNGTRLTVT.

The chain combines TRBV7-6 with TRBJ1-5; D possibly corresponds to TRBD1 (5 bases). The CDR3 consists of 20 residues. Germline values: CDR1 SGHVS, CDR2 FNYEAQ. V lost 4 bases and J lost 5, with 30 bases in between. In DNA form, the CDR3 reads TGTGCCAGCAGCTCGGGACCTAGGGCCGCGGGGACGCGTACGGATCAGCCCCAGCATTTT. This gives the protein CASSSGPRAAGTRTDQPQHF.

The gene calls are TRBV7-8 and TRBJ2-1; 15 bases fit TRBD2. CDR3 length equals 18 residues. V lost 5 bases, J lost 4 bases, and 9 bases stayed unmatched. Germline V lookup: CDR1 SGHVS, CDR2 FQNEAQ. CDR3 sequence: CASSAGLAGGFGYNEQFF. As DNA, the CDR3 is TGTGCCAGCAGCGCGGGACTAGCGGGGGGCTTCGGGTACAATGAGCAGTTCTTC.

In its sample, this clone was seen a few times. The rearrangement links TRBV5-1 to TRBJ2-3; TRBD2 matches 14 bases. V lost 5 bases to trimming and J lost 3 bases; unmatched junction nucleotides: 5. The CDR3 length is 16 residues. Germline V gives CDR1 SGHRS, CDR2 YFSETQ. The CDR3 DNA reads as TGCGCCAGCAGTTCCGGACTAGCGGGGGGAACAGATACGCAGTATTTT. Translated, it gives CASSSGLAGGTDTQYF.

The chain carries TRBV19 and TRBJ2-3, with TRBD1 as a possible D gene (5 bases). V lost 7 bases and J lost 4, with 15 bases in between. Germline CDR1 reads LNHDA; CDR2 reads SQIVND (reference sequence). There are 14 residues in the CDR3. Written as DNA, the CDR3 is TGTGCCAGTACCGACAGAAACTCACCAGATACGCAGTATTTT. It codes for CASTDRNSPDTQYF.

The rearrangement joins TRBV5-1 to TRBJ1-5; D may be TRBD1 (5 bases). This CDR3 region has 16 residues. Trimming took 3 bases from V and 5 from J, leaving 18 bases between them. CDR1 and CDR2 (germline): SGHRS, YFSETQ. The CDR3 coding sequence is TGCGCCAGCAGCTCAGAACCGGGGGGACTTTATCAGCCCCAGCATTTT. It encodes CASSSEPGGLYQPQHF.

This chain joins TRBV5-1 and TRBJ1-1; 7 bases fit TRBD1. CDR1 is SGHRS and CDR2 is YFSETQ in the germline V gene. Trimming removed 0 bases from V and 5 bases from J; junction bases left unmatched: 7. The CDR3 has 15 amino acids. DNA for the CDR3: TGCGCCAGCAGCTTGGGACAGGGCAAGATTACTGAAGCTTTCTTT. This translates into CASSLGQGKITEAFF.

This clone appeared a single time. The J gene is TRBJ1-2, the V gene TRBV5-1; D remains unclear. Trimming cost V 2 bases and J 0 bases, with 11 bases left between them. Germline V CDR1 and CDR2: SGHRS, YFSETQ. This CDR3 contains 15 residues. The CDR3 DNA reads TGCGCCAGCAGCTTTGAAAGCGGAGCTAACTATGGCTACACCTTC. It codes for CASSFESGANYGYTF.

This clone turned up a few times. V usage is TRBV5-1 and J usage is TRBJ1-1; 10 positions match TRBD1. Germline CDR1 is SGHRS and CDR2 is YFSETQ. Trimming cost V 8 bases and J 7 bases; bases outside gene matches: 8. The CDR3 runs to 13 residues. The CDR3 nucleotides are TGCGCCAGAGCGAGGGACAGGGGCGGTGAAGCTTTCTTT. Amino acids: CARARDRGGEAFF. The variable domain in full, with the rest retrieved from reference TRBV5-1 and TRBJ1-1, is KAGVTQTPRYLIKTRGQQVTLSCSPISGHRSVSWYQQTPGQGLQFLFEYFSETQRNKGNFPGRFSGRQFSNSRSEMNVSTLELGDSALYLCARARDRGGEAFFGQGTRLTVV.

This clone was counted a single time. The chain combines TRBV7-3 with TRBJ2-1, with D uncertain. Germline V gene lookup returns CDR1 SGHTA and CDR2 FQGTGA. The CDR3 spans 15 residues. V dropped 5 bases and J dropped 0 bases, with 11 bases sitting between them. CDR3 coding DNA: TGTGCCAGCAGCCCCCGCAAGAGCTCCTACAATGAGCAGTTCTTC. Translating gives CASSPRKSSYNEQFF.

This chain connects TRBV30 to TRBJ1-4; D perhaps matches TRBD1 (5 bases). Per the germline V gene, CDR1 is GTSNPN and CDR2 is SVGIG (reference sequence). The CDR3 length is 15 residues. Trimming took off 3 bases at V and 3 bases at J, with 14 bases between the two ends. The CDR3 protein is CAWSRQGGPNEKLFF. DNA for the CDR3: TGTGCCTGGAGCAGGCAGGGCGGTCCTAATGAAAAACTGTTTTTT.

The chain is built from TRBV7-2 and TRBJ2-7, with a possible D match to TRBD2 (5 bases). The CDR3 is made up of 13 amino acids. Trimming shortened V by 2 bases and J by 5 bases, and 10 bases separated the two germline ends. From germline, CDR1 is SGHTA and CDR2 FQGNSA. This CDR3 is CASSLRGSDEQYF. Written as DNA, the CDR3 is TGTGCCAGCAGCTTAAGAGGGTCCGACGAGCAGTACTTC.

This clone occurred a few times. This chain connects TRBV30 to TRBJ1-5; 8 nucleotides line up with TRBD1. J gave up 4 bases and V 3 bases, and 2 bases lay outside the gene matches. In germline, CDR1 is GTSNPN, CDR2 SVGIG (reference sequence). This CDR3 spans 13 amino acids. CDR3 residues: CAWSRDRNQPQHF. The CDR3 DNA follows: TGTGCCTGGAGCCGGGACAGGAATCAGCCCCAGCATTTT.

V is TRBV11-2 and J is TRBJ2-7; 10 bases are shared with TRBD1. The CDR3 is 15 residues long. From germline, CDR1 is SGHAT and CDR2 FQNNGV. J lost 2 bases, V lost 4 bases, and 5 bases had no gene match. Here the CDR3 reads CASSWRTGGAYEQYF. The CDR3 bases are TGTGCCAGCAGCTGGAGGACAGGGGGAGCCTACGAGCAGTACTTC.

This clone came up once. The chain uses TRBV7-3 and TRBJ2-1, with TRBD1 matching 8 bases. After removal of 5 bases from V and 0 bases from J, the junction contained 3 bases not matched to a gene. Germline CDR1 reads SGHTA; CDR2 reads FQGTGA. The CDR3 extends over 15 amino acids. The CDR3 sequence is CASSGQGSSYNEQFF. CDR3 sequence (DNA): TGTGCCAGCAGCGGACAGGGTTCCTCCTACAATGAGCAGTTCTTC.

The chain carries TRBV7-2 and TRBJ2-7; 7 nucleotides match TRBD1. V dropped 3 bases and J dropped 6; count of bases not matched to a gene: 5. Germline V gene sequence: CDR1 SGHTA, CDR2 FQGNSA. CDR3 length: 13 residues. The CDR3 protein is CASSLTGSVEQYF. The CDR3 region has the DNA TGTGCCAGCAGCTTGACAGGGTCGGTCGAGCAGTACTTC.

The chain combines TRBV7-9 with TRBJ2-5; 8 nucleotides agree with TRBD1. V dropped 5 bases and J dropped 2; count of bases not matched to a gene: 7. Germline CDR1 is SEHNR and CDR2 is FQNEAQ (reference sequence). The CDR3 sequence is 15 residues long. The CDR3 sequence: CASSPLGTGQETQYF. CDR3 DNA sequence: TGTGCCAGCAGCCCCCTAGGGACAGGACAAGAGACCCAGTACTTC.

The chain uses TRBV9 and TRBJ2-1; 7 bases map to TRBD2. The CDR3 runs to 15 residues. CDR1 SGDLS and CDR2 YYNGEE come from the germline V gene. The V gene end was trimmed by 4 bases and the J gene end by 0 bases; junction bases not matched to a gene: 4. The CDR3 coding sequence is TGTGCCAGCAGCCCGAGCGGGGTCTCCTACAATGAGCAGTTCTTC. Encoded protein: CASSPSGVSYNEQFF.